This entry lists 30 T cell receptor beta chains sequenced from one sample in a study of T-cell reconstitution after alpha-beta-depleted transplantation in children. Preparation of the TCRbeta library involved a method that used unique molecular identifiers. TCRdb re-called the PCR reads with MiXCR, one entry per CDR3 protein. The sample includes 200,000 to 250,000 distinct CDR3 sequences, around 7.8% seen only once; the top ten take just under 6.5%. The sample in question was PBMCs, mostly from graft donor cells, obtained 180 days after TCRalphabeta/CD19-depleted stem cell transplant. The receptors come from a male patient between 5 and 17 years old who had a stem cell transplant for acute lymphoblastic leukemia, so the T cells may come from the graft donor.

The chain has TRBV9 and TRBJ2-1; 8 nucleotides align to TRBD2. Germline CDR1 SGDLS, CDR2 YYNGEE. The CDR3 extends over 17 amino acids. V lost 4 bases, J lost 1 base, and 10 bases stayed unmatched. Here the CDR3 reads CASSLTGTRGSYNEQFF. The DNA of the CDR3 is TGTGCCAGCAGCCTGACCGGGACTAGGGGTTCCTACAATGAGCAGTTCTTC. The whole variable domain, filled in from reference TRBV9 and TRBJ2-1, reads DSGVTQTPKHLITATGQRVTLRCSPRSGDLSVYWYQQSLDQGLQFLIQYYNGEERAKGNILERFSAQQFPDLHSELNLSSLELGDSALYFCASSLTGTRGSYNEQFFGPGTRLTVL.

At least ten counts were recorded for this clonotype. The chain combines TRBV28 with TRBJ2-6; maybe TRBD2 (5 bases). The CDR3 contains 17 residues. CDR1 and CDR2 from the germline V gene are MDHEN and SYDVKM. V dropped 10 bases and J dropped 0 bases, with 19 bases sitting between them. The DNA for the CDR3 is TGTGCCACATCCACCGGGATCCAGTACTCTGGGGCCAACGTCCTGACTTTC. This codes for CATSTGIQYSGANVLTF.

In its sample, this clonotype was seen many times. Written as DNA, the CDR3 is TGTGCCAGCAGCACCAGACAGGGTAAAACTGAAGCTTTCTTT. This gives the protein CASSTRQGKTEAFF. The chain couples TRBV7-2 to TRBJ1-1, with 7 nucleotides matching TRBD1. CDR3 length: 14 amino acids. The germline V gene encodes CDR1 SGHTA and CDR2 FQGNSA. The ends lost 5 bases at V and 5 bases at J; junction bases unmatched: 8. Full variable domain (outside the CDR3, taken from reference TRBV7-2 and TRBJ1-1): GAGVSQSPSNKVTEKGKDVELRCDPISGHTALYWYRQSLGQGLEFLIYFQGNSAPDKSGLPSDRFSAERTGGSVSTLTIQRTQQEDSAVYLCASSTRQGKTEAFFGQGTRLTVV.

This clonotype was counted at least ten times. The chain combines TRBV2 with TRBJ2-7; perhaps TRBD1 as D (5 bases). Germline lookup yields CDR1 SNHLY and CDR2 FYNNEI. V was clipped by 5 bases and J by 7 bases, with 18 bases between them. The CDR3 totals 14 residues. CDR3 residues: CASSPIQALGEQYF. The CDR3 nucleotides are TGTGCCAGCAGTCCGATACAGGCTTTAGGGGAGCAGTACTTC.

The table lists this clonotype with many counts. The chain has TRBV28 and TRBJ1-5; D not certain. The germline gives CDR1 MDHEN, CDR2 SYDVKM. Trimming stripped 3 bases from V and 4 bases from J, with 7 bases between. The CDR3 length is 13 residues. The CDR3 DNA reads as TGTGCCAGCAGTTTGGGTTGGAATCAGCCCCAGCATTTT. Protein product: CASSLGWNQPQHF.

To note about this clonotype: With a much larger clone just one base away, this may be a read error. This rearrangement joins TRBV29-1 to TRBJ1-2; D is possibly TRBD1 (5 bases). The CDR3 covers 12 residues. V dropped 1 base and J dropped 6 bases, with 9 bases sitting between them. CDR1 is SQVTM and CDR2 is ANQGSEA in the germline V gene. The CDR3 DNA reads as TGCAGCGTTGAAGGGAGGGACCATGGCTACACCTTC. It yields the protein CSVEGRDHGYTF.

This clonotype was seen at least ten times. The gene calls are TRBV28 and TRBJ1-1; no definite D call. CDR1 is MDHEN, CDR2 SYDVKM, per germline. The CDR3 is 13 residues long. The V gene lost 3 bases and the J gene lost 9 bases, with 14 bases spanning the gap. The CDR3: CASSLTRRVQAFF. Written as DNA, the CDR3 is TGTGCCAGCAGTTTGACGAGAAGGGTTCAAGCTTTCTTT.

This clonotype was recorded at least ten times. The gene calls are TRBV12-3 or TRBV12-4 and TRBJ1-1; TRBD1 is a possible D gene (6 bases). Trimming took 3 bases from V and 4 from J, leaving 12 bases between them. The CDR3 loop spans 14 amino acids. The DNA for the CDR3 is TGTGCCAGCAGTTTTCCCGGACAGCTCACTGAAGCTTTCTTT. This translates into CASSFPGQLTEAFF.

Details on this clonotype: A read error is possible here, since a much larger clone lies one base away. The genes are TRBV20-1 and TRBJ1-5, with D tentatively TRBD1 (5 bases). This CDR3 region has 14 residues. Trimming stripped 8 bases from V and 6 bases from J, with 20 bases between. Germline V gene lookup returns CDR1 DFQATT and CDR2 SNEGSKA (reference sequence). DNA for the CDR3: TGCAGTTTCAGCGGTCGGGGACCGGGTCAGCCCCAGCATTTT. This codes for CSFSGRGPGQPQHF.

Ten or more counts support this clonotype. The CDR3: CASSQAPNYGYTF. The CDR3 region has the DNA TGTGCCAGCAGCCAAGCCCCGAACTATGGCTACACCTTC. The chain carries TRBV14 and TRBJ1-2; D remains ambiguous. The CDR3 sequence is 13 residues long. The ends were cut back, 1 base at V and 2 bases at J, with 5 bases in the middle. Germline-derived CDR1 and CDR2 are SGHDN and FVKESK.

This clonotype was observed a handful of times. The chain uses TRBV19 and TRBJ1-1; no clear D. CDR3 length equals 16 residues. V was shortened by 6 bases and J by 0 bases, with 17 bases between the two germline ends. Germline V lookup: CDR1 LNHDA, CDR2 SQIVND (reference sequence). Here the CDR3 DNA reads TGTGCCAGTAGCCACGGTTGGGGAGAAATGAACACTGAAGCTTTCTTT. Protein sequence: CASSHGWGEMNTEAFF.

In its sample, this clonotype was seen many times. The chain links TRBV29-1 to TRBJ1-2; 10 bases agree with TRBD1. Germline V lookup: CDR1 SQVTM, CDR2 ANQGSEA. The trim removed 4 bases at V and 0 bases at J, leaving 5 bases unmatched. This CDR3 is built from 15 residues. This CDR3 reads CSVAGTGDTNYGYTF. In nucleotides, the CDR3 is TGCAGCGTTGCCGGGACAGGGGATACTAACTATGGCTACACCTTC.

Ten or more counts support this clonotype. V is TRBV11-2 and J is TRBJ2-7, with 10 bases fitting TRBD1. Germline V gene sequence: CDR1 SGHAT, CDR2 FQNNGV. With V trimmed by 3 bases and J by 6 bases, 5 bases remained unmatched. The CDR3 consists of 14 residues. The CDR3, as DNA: TGTGCCAGCAGCTTCTGGACAGGGGGGGTCGAGCAGTACTTC. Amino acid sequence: CASSFWTGGVEQYF.

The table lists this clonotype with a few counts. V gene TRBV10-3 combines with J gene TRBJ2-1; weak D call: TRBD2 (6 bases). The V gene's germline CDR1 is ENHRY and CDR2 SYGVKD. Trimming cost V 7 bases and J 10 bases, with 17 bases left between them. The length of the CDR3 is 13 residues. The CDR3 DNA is TGTGCCATCAAGACTAGGTATAAGGCGGAGCAGTTCTTC. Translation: CAIKTRYKAEQFF.

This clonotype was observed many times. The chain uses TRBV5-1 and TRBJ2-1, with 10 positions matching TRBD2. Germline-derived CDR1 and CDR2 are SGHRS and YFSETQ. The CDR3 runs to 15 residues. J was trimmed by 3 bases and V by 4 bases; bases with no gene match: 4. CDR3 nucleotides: TGCGCCAGCAGCCCCCGGACTAGCGGCTACAATGAGCAGTTCTTC. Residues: CASSPRTSGYNEQFF.

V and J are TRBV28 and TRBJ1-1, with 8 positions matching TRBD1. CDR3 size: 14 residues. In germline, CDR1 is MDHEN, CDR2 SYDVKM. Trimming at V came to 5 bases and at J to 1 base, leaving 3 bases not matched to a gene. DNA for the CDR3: TGTGCCAGCAGTCGGACAGGGAGGAACACTGAAGCTTTCTTT. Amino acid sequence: CASSRTGRNTEAFF.

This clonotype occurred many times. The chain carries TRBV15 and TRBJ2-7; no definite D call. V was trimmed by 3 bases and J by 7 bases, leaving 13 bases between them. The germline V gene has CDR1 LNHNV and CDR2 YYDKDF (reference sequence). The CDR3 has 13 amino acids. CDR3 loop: CATSRDPPSEQYF. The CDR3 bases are TGTGCCACCAGCAGGGACCCCCCTAGTGAGCAGTACTTC.

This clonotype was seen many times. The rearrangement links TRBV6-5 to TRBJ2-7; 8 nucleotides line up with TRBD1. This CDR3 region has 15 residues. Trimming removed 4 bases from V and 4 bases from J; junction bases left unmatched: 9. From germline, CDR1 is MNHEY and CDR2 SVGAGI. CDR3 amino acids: CASSSLDRAKYEQYF. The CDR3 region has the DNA TGTGCCAGCAGTTCATTGGACAGGGCCAAGTACGAGCAGTACTTC.

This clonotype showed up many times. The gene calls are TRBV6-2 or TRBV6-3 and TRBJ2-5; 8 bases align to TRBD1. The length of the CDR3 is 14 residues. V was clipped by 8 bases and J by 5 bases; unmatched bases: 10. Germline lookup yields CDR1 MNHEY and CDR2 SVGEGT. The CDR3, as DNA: TGTGCCAGCGGGGGGACAGGTCGGGGTGAGACCCAGTACTTC. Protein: CASGGTGRGETQYF.

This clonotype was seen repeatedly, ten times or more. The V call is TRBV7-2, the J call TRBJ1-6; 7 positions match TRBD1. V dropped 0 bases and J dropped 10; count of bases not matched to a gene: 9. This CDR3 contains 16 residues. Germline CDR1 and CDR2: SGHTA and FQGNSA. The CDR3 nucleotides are TGTGCCAGCAGCTTAGCCGGCCGGACAGGCTGGTCACCCCTCCACTTT. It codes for CASSLAGRTGWSPLHF.

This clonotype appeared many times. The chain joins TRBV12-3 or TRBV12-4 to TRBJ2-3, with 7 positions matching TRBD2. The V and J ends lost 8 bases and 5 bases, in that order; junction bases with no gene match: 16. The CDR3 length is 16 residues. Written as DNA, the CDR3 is TGTGCCAGCTCCCCCCTTGGCGGGAGAGCGGTAGATACGCAGTATTTT. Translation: CASSPLGGRAVDTQYF.

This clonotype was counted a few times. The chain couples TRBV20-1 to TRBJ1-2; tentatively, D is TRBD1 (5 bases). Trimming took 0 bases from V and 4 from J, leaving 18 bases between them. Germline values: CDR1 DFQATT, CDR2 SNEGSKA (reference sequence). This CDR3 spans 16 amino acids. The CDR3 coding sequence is TGCAGTGCTAGAGACTTCTCCGGGACGGATTCCTATGGCTACACCTTC. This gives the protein CSARDFSGTDSYGYTF.

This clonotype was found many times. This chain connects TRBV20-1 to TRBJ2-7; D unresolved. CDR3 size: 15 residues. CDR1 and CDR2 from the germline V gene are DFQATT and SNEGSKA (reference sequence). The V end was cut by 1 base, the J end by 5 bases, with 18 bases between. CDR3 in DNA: TGCAGTGCTAGAGCCCTCATTGACATTACCCACGAGCAGTACTTC. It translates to CSARALIDITHEQYF.

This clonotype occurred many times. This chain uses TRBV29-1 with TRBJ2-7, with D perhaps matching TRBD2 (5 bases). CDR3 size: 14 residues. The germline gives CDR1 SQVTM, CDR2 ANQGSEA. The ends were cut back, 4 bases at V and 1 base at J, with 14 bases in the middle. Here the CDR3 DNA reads TGCAGCGTTGCGGGCGGGTCGGGTTCCTACGAGCAGTACTTC. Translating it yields CSVAGGSGSYEQYF.

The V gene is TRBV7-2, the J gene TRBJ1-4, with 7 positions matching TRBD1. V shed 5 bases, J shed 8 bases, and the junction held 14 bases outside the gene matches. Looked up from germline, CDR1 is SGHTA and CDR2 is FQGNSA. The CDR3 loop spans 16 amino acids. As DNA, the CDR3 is TGTGCCAGCAGCCACACCCAGGAGGGGGCCGGGGAAAAACTGTTTTTT. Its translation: CASSHTQEGAGEKLFF.

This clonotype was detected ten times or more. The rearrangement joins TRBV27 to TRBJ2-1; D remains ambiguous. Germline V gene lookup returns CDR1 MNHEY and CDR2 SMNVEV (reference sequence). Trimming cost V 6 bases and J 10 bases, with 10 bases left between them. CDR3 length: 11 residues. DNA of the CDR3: TGTGCCAGCAGCCCGGGCTGGGAGCAGTTCTTC. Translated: CASSPGWEQFF.

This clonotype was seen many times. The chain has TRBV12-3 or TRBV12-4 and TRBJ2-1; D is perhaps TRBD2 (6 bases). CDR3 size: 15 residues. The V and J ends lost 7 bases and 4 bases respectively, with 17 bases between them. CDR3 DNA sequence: TGTGCCAGCAAGGGCGGGGCTAGGGCTTACAATGAGCAGTTCTTC. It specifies CASKGGARAYNEQFF.

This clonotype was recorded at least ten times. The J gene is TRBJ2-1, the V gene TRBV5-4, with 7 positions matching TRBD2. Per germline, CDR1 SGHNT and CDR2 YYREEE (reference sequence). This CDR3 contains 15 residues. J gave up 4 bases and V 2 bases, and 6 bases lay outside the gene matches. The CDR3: CASSFRLAAYNEQFF. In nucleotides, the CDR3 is TGTGCCAGCAGCTTCAGGCTAGCGGCTTACAATGAGCAGTTCTTC.

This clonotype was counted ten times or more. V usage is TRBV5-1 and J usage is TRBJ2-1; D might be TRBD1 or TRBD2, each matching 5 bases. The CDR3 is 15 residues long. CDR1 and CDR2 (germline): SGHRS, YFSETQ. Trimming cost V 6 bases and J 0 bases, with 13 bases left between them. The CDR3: CASTPRDGSYNEQFF. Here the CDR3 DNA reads TGCGCCAGCACCCCCCGGGACGGCTCCTACAATGAGCAGTTCTTC.

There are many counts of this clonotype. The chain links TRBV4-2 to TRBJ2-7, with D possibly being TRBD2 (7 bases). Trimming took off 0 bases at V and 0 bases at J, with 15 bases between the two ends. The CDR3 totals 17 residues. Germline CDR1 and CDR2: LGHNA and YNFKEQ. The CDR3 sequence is CASSQEWSAGASYEQYF. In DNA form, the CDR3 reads TGTGCCAGCAGCCAAGAGTGGAGTGCGGGGGCCTCCTACGAGCAGTACTTC.